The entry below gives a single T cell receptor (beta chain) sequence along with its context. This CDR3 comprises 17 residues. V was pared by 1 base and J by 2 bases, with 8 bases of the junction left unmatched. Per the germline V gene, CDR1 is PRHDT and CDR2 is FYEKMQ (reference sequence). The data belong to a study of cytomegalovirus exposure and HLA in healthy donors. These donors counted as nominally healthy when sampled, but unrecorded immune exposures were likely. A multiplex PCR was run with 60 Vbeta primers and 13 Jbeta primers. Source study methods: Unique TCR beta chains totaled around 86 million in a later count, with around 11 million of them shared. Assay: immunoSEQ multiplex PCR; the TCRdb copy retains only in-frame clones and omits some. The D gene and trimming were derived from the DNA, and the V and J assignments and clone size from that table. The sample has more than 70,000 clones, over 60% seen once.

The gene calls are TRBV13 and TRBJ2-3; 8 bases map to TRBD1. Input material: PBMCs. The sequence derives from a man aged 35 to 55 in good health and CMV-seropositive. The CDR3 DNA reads TGTGCCAGCAGCTTAGTCGGGACAGGAGAATTCACAGATACGCAGTATTTT. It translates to CASSLVGTGEFTDTQYF.